This entry lists 13 T cell receptor beta chains sequenced from one sample in a study of blood T cell repertoires in COVID-19. Generated by immunoSEQ multiplex PCR, the TCRdb table keeps only in-frame clones and is missing some. This table holds 40,000 to 50,000 clones, around 88% found once. The sequencing input was peripheral blood. The receptors were sampled from a woman aged 55 to 70 with acute or convalescent COVID-19.

V is TRBV7-9 and J is TRBJ1-4; 7 bases line up with TRBD1. CDR3 length: 12 residues. Germline CDR1 SEHNR, CDR2 FQNEAQ (reference sequence). V gave up 5 bases and J gave up 11 bases; unmatched junction bases: 5. CDR3: CASSLDRDKLFF. The CDR3 DNA is TGTGCCAGCAGCCTCGACAGGGACAAACTGTTTTTT.

The rearrangement joins TRBV19 to TRBJ2-2; D is unresolved. This CDR3 comprises 14 residues. CDR1 is LNHDA, CDR2 SQIVND, per germline (reference sequence). V was shortened by 7 bases and J by 2 bases, with 11 bases between the two germline ends. The CDR3 reads CASMQQQNTGELFF. In DNA, the CDR3 is TGTGCCAGTATGCAACAGCAAAACACCGGGGAGCTGTTTTTT.

This clone was detected a few times. The chain joins TRBV6-5 to TRBJ1-1; D remains ambiguous. This CDR3 contains 12 residues. The V gene lost 10 bases and the J gene lost 10 bases, with 19 bases spanning the gap. Germline assignment: CDR1 MNHEY and CDR2 SVGAGI. The CDR3 reads CATSIFGEGAFF. The CDR3 DNA reads TGTGCCACCTCCATATTTGGGGAGGGAGCTTTCTTT.

The rearrangement uses TRBV18 and TRBJ1-5; D is unclear. V gave up 2 bases and J gave up 3 bases, with 11 bases separating them. CDR3 length equals 15 residues. Germline V gene sequence: CDR1 KGHSH, CDR2 LQKENI. Here the CDR3 reads CASSPIGASNQPQHF. Written as DNA, the CDR3 is TGTGCCAGCTCACCAATAGGAGCCTCCAATCAGCCCCAGCATTTT.

The count of this clone is one. The chain combines TRBV14 with TRBJ1-2, with D unresolved. The V and J ends lost 4 bases and 2 bases respectively, with 8 bases between them. Germline V lookup: CDR1 SGHDN, CDR2 FVKESK. The CDR3 is 13 amino acids. The CDR3 DNA reads as TGTGCCAGCAGCCGTACTTTAAACTATGGCTACACCTTC. It encodes CASSRTLNYGYTF.

This chain links TRBV12-3 or TRBV12-4 with TRBJ1-5; D gene unclear. The CDR3 contains 13 residues. The V end was cut by 5 bases, the J end by 11 bases, with 16 bases between. Here the CDR3 reads CASSASSARAQHF. The DNA for the CDR3 is TGTGCCAGCAGTGCTAGTTCGGCGAGGGCCCAGCATTTT.

The table lists this clone with a few counts. The chain carries TRBV7-9 and TRBJ2-3; 9 bases agree with TRBD2. Germline CDR1 is SEHNR and CDR2 is FQNEAQ (reference sequence). V lost 1 base to trimming and J lost 5 bases; unmatched junction nucleotides: 16. This CDR3 is built from 19 residues. The CDR3 reads CASSLVWVAGELAGDTQYF. The CDR3 DNA reads as TGTGCCAGCAGCTTAGTTTGGGTAGCGGGAGAGCTGGCCGGAGATACGCAGTATTTT.

This clone has a handful of counts. V usage is TRBV5-4 and J usage is TRBJ1-1; the D gene is possibly TRBD1 (5 bases). With 4 bases removed from V and 10 bases from J, the gap between germline ends came to 29 bases. Germline V CDR1 and CDR2: SGHNT, YYREEE (reference sequence). The CDR3 consists of 17 residues. The CDR3 loop reads CASSGPDPGTRLRRAFF. The CDR3 DNA sequence: TGTGCCAGCAGCGGCCCCGACCCCGGGACTCGCCTTCGTAGAGCTTTCTTT.

The genes are TRBV5-1 and TRBJ2-4, with D hard to call. Looked up from germline, CDR1 is SGHRS and CDR2 is YFSETQ. The CDR3 extends over 13 amino acids. The V gene lost 0 bases and the J gene lost 7 bases, with 8 bases spanning the gap. DNA of the CDR3: TGCGCCAGCAGCTTGGCCCCTGAGAACATTCAGTACTTC. Protein: CASSLAPENIQYF.

The chain links TRBV25-1 to TRBJ2-1; 11 positions match TRBD2. V lost 1 base to trimming and J lost 5 bases; unmatched junction nucleotides: 7. Germline CDR1 reads MGHDK; CDR2 reads SYGVNS. This CDR3 contains 17 residues. The CDR3 loop reads CASSESWLAGGDNEQFF. DNA for the CDR3: TGTGCCAGCAGTGAATCTTGGCTAGCGGGAGGTGACAATGAGCAGTTCTTC.

The chain recombines TRBV28 with TRBJ1-6; 7 bases match TRBD1. Germline-derived CDR1 and CDR2 are MDHEN and SYDVKM. The CDR3 consists of 14 residues. V lost 8 bases and J lost 9; bases outside the gene matches: 10. This chain's CDR3 is CASRSWDRSSPLHF. The CDR3 nucleotides read TGTGCCAGCCGAAGTTGGGACAGAAGTTCACCCCTCCACTTT.

The rearrangement joins TRBV6-2 or TRBV6-3 to TRBJ1-1, with D perhaps matching TRBD1 (5 bases). There are 12 residues in the CDR3. Germline assignment: CDR1 MNHEY and CDR2 SVGEGT. V dropped 5 bases and J dropped 10 bases, with 14 bases sitting between them. CDR3 in DNA: TGTGCCAGCAGTCGTTCGGTCGGGGGAGCTTTCTTT. This translates into CASSRSVGGAFF.

This clone was detected once. The chain is built from TRBV30 and TRBJ1-4; D is unresolved. With 2 bases removed from V and 4 bases from J, the gap between germline ends came to 5 bases. The CDR3 extends over 12 amino acids. CDR1 is GTSNPN, CDR2 SVGIG, per germline (reference sequence). The CDR3 bases are TGTGCCTGGAGTTCCGTTAATGAAAAACTGTTTTTT. Residues: CAWSSVNEKLFF. Combining the CDR3 with reference TRBV30 and TRBJ1-4 gives the whole variable domain SQTIHQWPATLVQPVGSPLSLECTVEGTSNPNLYWYRQAAGRGLQLLFYSVGIGQISSEVPQNLSASRPQDRQFILSSKKLLLSDSGFYLCAWSSVNEKLFFGSGTQLSVL.